This T cell receptor (beta chain) is from a study of shared clonotypes between healthy human individuals (dated by TCRdb to the early 2020s). Study-wide context: The cohort included a few men and a couple of women between 18 and 49 years of age. For each donor, CD4 naive and CD4 memory were each run on three plates, CD8 naive on two plates, and CD8 memory on one plate. To estimate repertoire size and how much clonotypes are shared between individuals, the study performed deep sequencing of blood TCR repertoires from five healthy adults. To increase sequencing depth and limit assay-specific biases, different laboratories used diverse techniques to prepare libraries and sequence TCR repertoires. Between about 0.8 and 9 billion PBMCs per donor were obtained by leukapheresis.

Using the deep immunoSEQ assay, multiplex PCR amplified TCR CDR3 regions from genomic DNA. Extracted genomic DNA from each cell subset was spread evenly across all wells of several immunoSEQ 96-well plates, with each plate serving as a replicate. For sorted subsets, about 200 ng genomic DNA, equal to 25,000 to 35,000 T cell genomes, was loaded into each replicate PCR. Purified libraries were quantified with a Qubit 3.0 fluorometer, sized on a Bioanalyzer 2100, and re-quantified with the KAPA Library Quantification kit. Every immunoSEQ 96-well plate was sequenced on a dedicated single-read 150-cycle Illumina NextSeq 550 flow cell. The paper's processing steps were these. The immunoSEQ output contained only junctional sequences without quality scores, so filtering could not match that applied to full-length reads. Sequences were annotated with PyIR, a Python wrapper for IgBLAST v1.9, using IMGT germline references to assign V/J genes and CDR3. Reads were removed for weak V/J assignments (E-value above 1e-6), missing CDR3, stop codons, out-of-frame junctions, or ambiguous translated residues. V3J clonotypes were defined as sequences sharing an identical inferred V gene, J gene, and CDR3 amino acid sequence. Percentage overlap between repertoires was computed as shared unique clonotypes divided by the size of the smaller repertoire. Repertoire richness was assessed with RTK rarefaction, the Chao1 estimator, and Recon v2.1 estimates of unobserved clonotypes. OLGA was used to compute generation probabilities for all TCRbeta clonotypes that the gDNA method yielded from a few donors. TCRdb carries this immuneACCESS record with in-frame sequences only. Its versions omit some clonotypes, under half of them owing to an unresolved V gene in the studies checked, with the rest unexplained. Clonal size and the V and J genes are those of that table, whereas D and trimming came from the DNA. For this sample there are roughly 2.1 million clones; just over 90% appear just once. The biggest ten clones account for around 1.7% of the sample.

For the CD8 naive samples, CD45RO-negative cells were positively selected for CCR7, yielding a CD45RA+CCR7+ population from which TemRA cells were excluded. The donors were healthy, HIV-negative adults with no recently reported acute infections or vaccinations. Every donor was a Caucasian adult living in Nashville, Tennessee, USA. After blood collection by leukapheresis, PBMCs were isolated using Ficoll-Histopaque density gradient centrifugation and then cryopreserved in the vapor phase of liquid nitrogen. Purity and quantity of every magnetically sorted T cell population were checked by analytical flow cytometry. Genomic DNA was isolated from each sorted fraction and quantified by UV absorbance on a Nanodrop 2000c. Study-wide conclusions, independent of this receptor: Clonotypes shared by all four sorted-subset donors showed higher generation probabilities than non-shared clonotypes. Rarefaction of sorted-subset datasets indicated incomplete sequencing despite the large sequencing depth. Sharing across several donors was observed for roughly 5% of naive CD4, 3.5% of naive CD8, 2% to 2.5% of memory CD4, and roughly 0.4% of memory CD8 clonotypes. Naive subsets generally had larger estimated clonotype richness than memory subsets. Pairwise subsampling indicated that sequencing depth was expected to affect the degree of clonotype sharing among donors. Sampling was restricted to blood, and TCR repertoires in tissues likely differ from the TCR repertoires found in blood. The genetic and exposure-history diversity represented was limited by the small number of donors.

Between the V and J ends, shortened by 2 bases and 2 bases respectively, the junction contains 10 bases. CDR1 and CDR2 were assigned from the germline V gene (reference sequence) as MNHEY and SMNVEV. The CDR3 holds 14 amino acids from the cysteine to the phenylalanine. The sequence is cut down to CDR3 DNA, 42 bases in frame from base 1. About this clone: Its recognized antigen is unknown. There are no base qualities to consult, and no much larger clone falls within one base.

Input material: naive CD8+ T cells from PBMCs. Per the publication, the cell subset or site label means: CD45RA+CCR7+. The sequence is built from TRBV27 and TRBJ2-7; the D segment could be TRBD1, given 5 matching bases. This clonotype was sampled from a man aged 18 to 30 in good health. Some clones in this sample may be carry-over from other donors' samples. The CDR3 region: CASSLKGLTYEQYF. The DNA is TGTGCCAGCAGTTTAAAGGGGCTGACCTACGAGCAGTACTTC.